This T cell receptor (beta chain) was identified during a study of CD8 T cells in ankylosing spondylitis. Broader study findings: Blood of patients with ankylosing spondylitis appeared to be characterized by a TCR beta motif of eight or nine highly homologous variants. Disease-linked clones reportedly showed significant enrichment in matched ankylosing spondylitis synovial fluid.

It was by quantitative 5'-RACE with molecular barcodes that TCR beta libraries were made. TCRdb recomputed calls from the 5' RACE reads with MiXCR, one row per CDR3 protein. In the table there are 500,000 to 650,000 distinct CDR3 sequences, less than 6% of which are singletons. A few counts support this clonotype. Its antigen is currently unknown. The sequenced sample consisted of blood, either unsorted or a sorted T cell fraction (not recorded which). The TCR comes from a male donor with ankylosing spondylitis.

CDR3 sequence reads: CASSLTPPQFTGELFF. The CDR3 bases are TGTGCCAGCAGCTTAACTCCCCCACAGTTCACCGGGGAGCTGTTTTTT. The chain recombines TRBV7-8 with TRBJ2-2; D is ambiguous. The CDR3 extends over 16 amino acids. The germline V gene encodes CDR1 SGHVS and CDR2 FQNEAQ. V was pared by 2 bases and J by 4 bases, with 14 bases between.